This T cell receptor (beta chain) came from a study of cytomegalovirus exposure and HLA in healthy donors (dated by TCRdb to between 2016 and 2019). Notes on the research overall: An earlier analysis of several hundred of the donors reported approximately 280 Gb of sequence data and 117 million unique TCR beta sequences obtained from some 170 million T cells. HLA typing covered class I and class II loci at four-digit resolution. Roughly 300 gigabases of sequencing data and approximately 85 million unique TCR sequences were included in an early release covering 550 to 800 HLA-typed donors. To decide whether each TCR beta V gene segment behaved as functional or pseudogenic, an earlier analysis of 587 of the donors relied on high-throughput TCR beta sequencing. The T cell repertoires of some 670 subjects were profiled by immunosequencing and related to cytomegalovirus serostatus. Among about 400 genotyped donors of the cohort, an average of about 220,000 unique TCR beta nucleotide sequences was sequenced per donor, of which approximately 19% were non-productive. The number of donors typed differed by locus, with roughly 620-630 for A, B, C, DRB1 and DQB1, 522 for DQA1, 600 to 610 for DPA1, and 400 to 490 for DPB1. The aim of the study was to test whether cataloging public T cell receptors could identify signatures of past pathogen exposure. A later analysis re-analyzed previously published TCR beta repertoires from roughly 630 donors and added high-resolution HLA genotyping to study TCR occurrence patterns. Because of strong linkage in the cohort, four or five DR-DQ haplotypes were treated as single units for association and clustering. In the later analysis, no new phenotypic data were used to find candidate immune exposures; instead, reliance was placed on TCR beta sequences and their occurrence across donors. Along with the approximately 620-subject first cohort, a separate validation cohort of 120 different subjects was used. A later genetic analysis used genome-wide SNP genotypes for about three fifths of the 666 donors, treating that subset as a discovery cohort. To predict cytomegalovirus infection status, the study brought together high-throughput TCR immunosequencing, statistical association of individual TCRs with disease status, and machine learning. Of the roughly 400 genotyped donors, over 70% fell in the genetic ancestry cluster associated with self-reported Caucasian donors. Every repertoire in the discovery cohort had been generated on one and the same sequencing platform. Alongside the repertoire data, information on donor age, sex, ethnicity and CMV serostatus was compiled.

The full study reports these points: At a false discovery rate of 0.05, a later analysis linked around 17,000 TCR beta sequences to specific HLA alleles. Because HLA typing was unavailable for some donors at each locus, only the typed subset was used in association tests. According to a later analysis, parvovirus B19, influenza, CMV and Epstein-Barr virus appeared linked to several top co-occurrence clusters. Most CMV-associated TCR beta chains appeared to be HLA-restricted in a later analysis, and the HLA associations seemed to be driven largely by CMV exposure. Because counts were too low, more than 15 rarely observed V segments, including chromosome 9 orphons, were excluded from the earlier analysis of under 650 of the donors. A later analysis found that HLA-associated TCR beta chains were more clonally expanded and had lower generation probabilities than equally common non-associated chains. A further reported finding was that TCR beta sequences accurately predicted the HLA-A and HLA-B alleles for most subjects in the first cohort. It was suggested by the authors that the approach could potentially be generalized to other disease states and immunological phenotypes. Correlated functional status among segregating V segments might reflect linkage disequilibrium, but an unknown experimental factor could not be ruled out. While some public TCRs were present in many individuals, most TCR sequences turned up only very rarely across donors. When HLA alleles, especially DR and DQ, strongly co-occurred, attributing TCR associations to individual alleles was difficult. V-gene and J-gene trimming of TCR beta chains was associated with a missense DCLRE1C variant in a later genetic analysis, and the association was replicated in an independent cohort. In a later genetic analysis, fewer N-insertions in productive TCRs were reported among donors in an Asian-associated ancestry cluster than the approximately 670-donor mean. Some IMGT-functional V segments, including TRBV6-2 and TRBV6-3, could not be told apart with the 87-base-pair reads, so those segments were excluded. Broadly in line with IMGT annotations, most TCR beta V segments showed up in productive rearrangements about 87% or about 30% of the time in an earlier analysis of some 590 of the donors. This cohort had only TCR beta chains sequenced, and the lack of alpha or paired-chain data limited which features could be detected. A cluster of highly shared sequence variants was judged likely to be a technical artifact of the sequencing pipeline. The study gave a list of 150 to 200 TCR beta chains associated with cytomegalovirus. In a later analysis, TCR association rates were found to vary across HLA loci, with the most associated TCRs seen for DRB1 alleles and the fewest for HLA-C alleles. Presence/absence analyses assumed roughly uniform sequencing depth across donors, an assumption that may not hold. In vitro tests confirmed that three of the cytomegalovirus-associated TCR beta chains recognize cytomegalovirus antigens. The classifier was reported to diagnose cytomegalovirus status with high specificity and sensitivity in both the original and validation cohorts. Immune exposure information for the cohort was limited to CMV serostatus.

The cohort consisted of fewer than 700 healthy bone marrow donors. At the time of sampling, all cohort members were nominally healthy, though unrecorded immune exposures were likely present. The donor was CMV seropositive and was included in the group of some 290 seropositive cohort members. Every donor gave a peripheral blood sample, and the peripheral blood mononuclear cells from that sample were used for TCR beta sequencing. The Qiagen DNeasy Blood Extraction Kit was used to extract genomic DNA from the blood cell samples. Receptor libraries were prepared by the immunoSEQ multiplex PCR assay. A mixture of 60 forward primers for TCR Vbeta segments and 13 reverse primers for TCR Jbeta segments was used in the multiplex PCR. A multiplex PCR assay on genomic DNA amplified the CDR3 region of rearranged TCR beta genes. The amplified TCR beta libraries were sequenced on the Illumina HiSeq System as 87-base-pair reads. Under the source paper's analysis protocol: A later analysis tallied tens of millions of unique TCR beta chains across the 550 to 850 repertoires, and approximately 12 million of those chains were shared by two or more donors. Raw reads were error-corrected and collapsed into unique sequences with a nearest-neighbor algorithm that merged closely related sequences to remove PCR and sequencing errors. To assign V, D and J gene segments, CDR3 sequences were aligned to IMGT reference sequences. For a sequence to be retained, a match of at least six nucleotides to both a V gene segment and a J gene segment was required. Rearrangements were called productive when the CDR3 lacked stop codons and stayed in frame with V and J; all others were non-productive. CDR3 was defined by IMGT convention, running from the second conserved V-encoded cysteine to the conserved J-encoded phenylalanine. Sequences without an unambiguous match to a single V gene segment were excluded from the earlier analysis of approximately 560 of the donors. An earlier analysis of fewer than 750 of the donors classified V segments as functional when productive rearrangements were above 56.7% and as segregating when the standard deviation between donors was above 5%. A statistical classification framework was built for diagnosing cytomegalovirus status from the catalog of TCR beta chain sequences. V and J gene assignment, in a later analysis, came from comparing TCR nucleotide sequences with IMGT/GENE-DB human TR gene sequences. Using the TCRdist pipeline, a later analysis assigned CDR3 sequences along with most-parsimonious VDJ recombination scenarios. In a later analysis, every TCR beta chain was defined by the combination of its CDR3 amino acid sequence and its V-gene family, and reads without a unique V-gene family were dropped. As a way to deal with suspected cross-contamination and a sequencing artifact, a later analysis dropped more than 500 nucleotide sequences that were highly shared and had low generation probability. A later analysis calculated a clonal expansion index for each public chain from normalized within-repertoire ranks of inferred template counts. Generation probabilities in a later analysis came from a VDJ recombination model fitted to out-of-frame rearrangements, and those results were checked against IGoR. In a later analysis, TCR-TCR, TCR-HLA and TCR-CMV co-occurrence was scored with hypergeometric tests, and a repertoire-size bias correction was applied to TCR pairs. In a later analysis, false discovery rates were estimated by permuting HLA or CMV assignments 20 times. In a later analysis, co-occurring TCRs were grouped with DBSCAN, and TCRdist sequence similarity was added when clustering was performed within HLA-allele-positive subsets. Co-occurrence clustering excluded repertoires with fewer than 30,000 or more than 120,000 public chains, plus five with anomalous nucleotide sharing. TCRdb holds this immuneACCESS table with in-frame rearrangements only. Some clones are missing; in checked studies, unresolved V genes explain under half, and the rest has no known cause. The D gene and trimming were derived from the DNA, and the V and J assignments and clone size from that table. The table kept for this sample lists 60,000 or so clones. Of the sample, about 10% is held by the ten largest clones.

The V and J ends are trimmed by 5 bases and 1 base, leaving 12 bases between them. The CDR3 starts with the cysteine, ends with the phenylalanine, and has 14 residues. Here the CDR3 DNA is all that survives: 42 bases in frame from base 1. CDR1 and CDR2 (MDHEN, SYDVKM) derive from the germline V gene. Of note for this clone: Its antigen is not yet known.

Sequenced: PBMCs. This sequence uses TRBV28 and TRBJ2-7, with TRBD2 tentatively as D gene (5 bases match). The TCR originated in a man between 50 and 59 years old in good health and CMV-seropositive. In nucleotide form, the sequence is TGTGCCAGCAGTAGTGGCGGGTTATCCTACGAGCAGTACTTC. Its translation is CASSSGGLSYEQYF.